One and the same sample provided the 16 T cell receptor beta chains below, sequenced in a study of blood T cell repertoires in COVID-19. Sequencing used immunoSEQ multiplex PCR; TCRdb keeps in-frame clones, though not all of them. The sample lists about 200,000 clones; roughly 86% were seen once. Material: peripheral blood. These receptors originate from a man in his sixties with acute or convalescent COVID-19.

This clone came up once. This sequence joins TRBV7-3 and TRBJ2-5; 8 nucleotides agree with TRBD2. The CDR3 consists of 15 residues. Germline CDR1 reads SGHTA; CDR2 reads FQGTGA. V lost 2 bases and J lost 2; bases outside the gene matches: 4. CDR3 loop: CASSLRAGDQETQYF. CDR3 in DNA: TGTGCCAGCAGCTTACGAGCGGGGGATCAAGAGACCCAGTACTTC.

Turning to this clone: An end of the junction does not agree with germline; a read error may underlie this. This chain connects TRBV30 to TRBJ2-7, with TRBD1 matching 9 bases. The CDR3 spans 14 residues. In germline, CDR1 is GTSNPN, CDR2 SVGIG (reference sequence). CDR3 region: CAGRYGTGKGEQYF. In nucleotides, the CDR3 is TGTGCCGGGAGATACGGGACAGGGAAAGGCGAGCAGTACTTC.

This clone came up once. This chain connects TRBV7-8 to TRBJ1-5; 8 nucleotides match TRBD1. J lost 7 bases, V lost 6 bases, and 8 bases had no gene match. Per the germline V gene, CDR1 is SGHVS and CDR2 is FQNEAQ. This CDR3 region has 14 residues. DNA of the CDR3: TGTGCCAGCAGGGGACAGGTTGCTGGCCAGCCCCAGCATTTT. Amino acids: CASRGQVAGQPQHF.

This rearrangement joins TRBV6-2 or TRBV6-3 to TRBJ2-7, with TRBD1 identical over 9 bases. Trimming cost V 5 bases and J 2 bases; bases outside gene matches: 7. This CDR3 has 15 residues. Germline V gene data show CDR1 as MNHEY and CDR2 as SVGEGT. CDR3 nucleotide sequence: TGTGCCAGCAGTGGTACAGGGGGCAGCACCTACGAGCAGTACTTC. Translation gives CASSGTGGSTYEQYF.

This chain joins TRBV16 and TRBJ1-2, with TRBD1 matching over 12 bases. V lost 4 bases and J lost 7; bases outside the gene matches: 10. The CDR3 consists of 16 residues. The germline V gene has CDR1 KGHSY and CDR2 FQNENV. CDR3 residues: CASSPTPGQGALGYTF. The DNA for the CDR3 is TGTGCCAGCAGCCCCACTCCGGGACAGGGGGCACTTGGCTACACCTTC.

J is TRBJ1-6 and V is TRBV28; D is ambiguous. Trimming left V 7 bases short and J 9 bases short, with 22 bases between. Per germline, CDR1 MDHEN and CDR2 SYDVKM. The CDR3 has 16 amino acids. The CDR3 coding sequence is TGTGCCAGCACTCTCCTGACCGAGGCGGGTTCTTCACCCCTCCACTTT. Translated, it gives CASTLLTEAGSSPLHF.

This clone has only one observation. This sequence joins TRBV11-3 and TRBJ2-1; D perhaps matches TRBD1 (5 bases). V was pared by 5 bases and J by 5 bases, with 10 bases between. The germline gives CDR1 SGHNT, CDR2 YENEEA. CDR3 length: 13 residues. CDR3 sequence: CASSQQVNNEQFF. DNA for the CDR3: TGTGCCAGCAGCCAACAGGTGAACAATGAGCAGTTCTTC.

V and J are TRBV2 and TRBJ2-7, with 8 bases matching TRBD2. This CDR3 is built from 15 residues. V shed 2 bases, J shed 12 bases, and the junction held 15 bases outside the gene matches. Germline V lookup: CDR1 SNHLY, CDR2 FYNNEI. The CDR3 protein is CASSELGSGATRVYF. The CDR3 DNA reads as TGTGCCAGCAGTGAATTGGGTAGCGGGGCGACCCGGGTGTACTTC.

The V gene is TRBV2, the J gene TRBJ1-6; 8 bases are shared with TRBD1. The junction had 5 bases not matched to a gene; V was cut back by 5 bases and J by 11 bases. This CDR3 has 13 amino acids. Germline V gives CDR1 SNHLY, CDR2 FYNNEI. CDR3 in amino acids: CASSRDRSAPLHF. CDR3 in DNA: TGTGCCAGCAGTCGGGACAGGTCAGCACCCCTCCACTTT.

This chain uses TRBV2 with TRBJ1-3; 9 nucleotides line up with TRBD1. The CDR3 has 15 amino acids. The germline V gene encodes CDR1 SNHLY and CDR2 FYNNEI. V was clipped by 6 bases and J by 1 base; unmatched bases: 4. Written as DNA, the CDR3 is TGTGCCAGCAGAGGGACAGGGCGATCTGGAAACACCATATATTTT. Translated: CASRGTGRSGNTIYF. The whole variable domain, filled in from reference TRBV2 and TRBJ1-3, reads EPEVTQTPSHQVTQMGQEVILRCVPISNHLYFYWYRQILGQKVEFLVSFYNNEISEKSEIFDDQFSVERPDGSNFTLKIRSTKLEDSAMYFCASRGTGRSGNTIYFGEGSWLTVV.

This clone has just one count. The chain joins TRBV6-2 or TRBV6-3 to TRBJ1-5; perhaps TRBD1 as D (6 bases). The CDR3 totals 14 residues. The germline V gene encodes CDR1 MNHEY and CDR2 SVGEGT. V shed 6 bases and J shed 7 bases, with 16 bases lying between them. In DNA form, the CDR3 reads TGTGCCAGCAGCAGCGACAGGCCCCCACAGCCCCAGCATTTT. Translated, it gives CASSSDRPPQPQHF.

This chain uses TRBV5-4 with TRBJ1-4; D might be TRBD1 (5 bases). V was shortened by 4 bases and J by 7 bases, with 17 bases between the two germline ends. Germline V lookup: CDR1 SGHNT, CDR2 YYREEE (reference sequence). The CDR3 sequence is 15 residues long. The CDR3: CASSPPGLASEKLFF. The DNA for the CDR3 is TGTGCCAGCAGCCCCCCAGGGCTCGCGTCTGAAAAACTGTTTTTT.

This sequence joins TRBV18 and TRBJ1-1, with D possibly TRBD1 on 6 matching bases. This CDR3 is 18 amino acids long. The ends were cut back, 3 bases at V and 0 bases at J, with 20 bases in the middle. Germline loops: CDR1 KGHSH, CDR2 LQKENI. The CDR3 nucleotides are TGTGCCAGCTCACCCCTTGTTTCGGGGGGCAACGTGAACACTGAAGCTTTCTTT. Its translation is CASSPLVSGGNVNTEAFF. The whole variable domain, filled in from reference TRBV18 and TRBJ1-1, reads NAGVMQNPRHLVRRRGQEARLRCSPMKGHSHVYWYRQLPEEGLKFMVYLQKENIIDESGMPKERFSAEFPKEGPSILRIQQVVRGDSAAYFCASSPLVSGGNVNTEAFFGQGTRLTVV.

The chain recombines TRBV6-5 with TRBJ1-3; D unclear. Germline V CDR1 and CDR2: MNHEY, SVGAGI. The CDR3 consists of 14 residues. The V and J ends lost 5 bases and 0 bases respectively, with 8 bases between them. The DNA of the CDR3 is TGTGCCAGCAGTCGGGAAGGCTCTGGAAACACCATATATTTT. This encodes CASSREGSGNTIYF.

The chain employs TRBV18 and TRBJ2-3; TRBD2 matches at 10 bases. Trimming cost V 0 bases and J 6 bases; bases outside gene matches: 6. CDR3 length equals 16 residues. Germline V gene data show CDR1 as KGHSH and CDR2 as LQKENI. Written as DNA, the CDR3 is TGTGCCAGCTCACCACCGGGACTAGCGAGGGGGGATACGCAGTATTTT. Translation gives CASSPPGLARGDTQYF.

The CDR3, as DNA: TGTGCCAGCAGTCCCATGGGACAGGGCGGAGGCAATCAGCCCCAGCATTTT. Its protein is CASSPMGQGGGNQPQHF. The rearrangement joins TRBV6-2 or TRBV6-3 to TRBJ1-5; TRBD1 aligns across 9 bases. J gave up 2 bases and V 5 bases, and 10 bases lay outside the gene matches. CDR3 length: 17 residues. Germline lookup yields CDR1 MNHEY and CDR2 SVGEGT.